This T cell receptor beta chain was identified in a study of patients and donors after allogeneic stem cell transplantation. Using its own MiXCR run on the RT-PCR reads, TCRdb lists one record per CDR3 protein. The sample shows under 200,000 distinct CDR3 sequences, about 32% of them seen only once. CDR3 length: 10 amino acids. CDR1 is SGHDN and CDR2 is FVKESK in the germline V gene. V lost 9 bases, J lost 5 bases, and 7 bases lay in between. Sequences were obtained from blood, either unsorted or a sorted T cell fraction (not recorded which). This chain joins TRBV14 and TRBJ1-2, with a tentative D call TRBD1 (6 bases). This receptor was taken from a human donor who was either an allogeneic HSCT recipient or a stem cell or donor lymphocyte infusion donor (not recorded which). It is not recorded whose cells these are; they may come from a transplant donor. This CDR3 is CARTGYGYTF. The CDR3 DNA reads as TGTGCCAGAACAGGGTATGGCTACACCTTC.